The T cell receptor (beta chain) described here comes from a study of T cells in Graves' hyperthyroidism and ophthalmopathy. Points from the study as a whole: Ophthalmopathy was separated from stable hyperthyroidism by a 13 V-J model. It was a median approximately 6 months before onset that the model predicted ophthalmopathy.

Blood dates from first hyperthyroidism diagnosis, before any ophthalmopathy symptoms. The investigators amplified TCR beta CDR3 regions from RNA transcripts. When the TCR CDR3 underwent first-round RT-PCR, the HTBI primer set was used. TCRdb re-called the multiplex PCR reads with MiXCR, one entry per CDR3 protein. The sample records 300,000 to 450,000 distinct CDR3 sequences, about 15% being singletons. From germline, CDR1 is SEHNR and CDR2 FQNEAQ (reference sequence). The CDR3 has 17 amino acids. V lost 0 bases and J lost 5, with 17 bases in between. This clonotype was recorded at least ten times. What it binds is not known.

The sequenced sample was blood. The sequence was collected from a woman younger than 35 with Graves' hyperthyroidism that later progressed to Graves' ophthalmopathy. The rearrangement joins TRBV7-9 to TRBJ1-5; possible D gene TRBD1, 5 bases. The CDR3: CASSLAQGEVGDQPQHF. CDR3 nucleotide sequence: TGTGCCAGCAGCTTAGCCCAAGGGGAGGTGGGAGATCAGCCCCAGCATTTT.